This T cell receptor beta chain was identified during a study of CD8+ T cells in alopecia areata. General study points: Clonality in lesional scalp, especially alopecia totalis/universalis, exceeded that of normal scalp. Alphabeta T cells residing in normal skin are also sequenced in scalp samples.

Notes on this clone: Its antigen remains unknown.

RNA extraction and reverse transcription yielded cDNA as sequencing template. TCRdb keeps only in-frame clones here, not all; method: immunoSEQ multiplex PCR. The sample holds about 140,000 clones, 50% to 65% seen once. It was from PBMCs that CD4+ and CD8+ T cells were sorted. The TCR comes from a human donor in good health. The sample comprised CD4+ T cells sorted from blood.

CDR3 sequence: CASSSGSAGYGYTF. CDR3 nucleotides: TGTGCCAGCAGTTCCGGGTCGGCAGGCTATGGCTACACCTTC. The chain joins TRBV27 to TRBJ1-2, with D unresolved. Trimming pared 4 bases from V and 4 bases from J, leaving 13 bases between. Germline V gene lookup returns CDR1 MNHEY and CDR2 SMNVEV (reference sequence). There are 14 residues in the CDR3.